The 25 T cell receptor beta chains reported below all come from one sample, sequenced in a study of human T cells and chemical hapten exposure. TCRdb reprocessed the RACE reads with MiXCR, giving one entry per CDR3 protein. The data hold about 180,000 distinct CDR3 sequences, with nearly 30% observed a single time. Time point: pre-sensitization, week 0. The treatment was: therapeutic diphenylcyclopropenone sensitization with weekly scalp DPC. Sample: whole blood, taken in connection with sensitization to the hapten diphenylcyclopropenone (DPC). All receptors derive from a woman aged 25 to 39 with alopecia areata. Some clones in this sample may be carry-over from other donors' samples.

The chain recombines TRBV29-1 with TRBJ2-2; D assignment may be TRBD1 or TRBD2 (5 bases each). Germline CDR1 and CDR2: SQVTM and ANQGSEA. The ends were cut back, 2 bases at V and 5 bases at J, with 15 bases in the middle. CDR3 length: 15 residues. CDR3 in amino acids: CSVEPGPQGTGELFF. In nucleotides, the CDR3 is TGCAGCGTTGAACCGGGGCCCCAAGGAACCGGGGAGCTGTTTTTT.

The chain employs TRBV29-1 and TRBJ2-7; TRBD2 matches at 9 bases. Per the germline V gene, CDR1 is SQVTM and CDR2 is ANQGSEA. Trimming removed 4 bases from V and 3 bases from J; junction bases left unmatched: 4. The CDR3 sequence is 13 residues long. The CDR3 is CSVGISGGYEQYF. CDR3 bases: TGCAGCGTTGGGATTAGCGGGGGCTACGAGCAGTACTTC.

The V gene is TRBV9, the J gene TRBJ1-1, with D unresolved. Germline loops: CDR1 SGDLS, CDR2 YYNGEE. This CDR3 has 15 residues. V lost 4 bases to trimming and J lost 2 bases, with 15 bases between them. In nucleotides, the CDR3 is TGTGCCAGCAGCAAAAGTTATCCGGGTAACACTGAAGCTTTCTTT. As protein: CASSKSYPGNTEAFF.

This clonotype has ten or more counts. The CDR3 sequence: CSARGVQEKLFF. The CDR3 DNA sequence: TGCAGTGCTAGGGGAGTGCAAGAAAAACTGTTTTTT. V usage is TRBV20-1 and J usage is TRBJ1-4; D uncertain. This CDR3 region has 12 residues. V lost 3 bases, J lost 8 bases, and 10 bases lay in between. CDR1 and CDR2 from the germline V gene are DFQATT and SNEGSKA (reference sequence).

This clonotype was found a few times. The V and J genes are TRBV28 and TRBJ2-7; 11 positions match TRBD2. Trimming at V came to 3 bases and at J to 1 base, leaving 2 bases not matched to a gene. Germline V gene data show CDR1 as MDHEN and CDR2 as SYDVKM. The CDR3 has 15 amino acids. This CDR3 reads CASSFVAGGSYEQYF. In DNA, the CDR3 is TGTGCCAGCAGTTTCGTAGCGGGAGGGTCCTACGAGCAGTACTTC.

The chain couples TRBV29-1 to TRBJ2-1, with 9 bases that match TRBD2. There are 16 residues in the CDR3. The germline V gene has CDR1 SQVTM and CDR2 ANQGSEA. V shed 3 bases and J 0 bases; nucleotides not matched to a gene: 6. CDR3 sequence (DNA): TGCAGCGTTGAGATCGCACTAGCGGGCTCCTACAATGAGCAGTTCTTC. Residues: CSVEIALAGSYNEQFF.

The J gene is TRBJ1-2, the V gene TRBV5-1, with 10 bases that match TRBD1. V trimming: 0 bases; J trimming: 2 bases; junction bases outside the gene matches: 7. The germline gives CDR1 SGHRS, CDR2 YFSETQ. The CDR3 is 17 residues long. CDR3 residues: CASSLAPSGQGNYGYTF. Written as DNA, the CDR3 is TGCGCCAGCAGCTTGGCCCCCTCGGGACAGGGGAACTATGGCTACACCTTC.

This clonotype was detected only a few times. The rearrangement links TRBV29-1 to TRBJ1-4, with no clear D. V lost 4 bases and J 7 bases, leaving 4 bases between the germline ends. Germline CDR1 reads SQVTM; CDR2 reads ANQGSEA. CDR3 length: 10 amino acids. CDR3 residues: CSVGGEKLFF. Here the CDR3 DNA reads TGCAGCGTTGGGGGTGAAAAACTGTTTTTT.

As DNA, the CDR3 is TGTGCCAGCAATAGGCGGAACCAAGAGACCCAGTACTTC. Its translation: CASNRRNQETQYF. The chain uses TRBV6-5 and TRBJ2-5; D unclear. This CDR3 has 13 amino acids. Germline V gene lookup returns CDR1 MNHEY and CDR2 SVGAGI. Trimming pared 7 bases from V and 0 bases from J, leaving 9 bases between.

The chain uses TRBV6-6 and TRBJ1-6, with a weak D call TRBD1 (5 bases). Germline V gives CDR1 MNHNY, CDR2 SVGAGI (reference sequence). V was trimmed by 0 bases and J by 9 bases, leaving 18 bases between them. CDR3 length: 17 residues. CDR3 in DNA: TGTGCCAGCAGTTACTCAGTTGGCCAGGGTGTCGGTTCACCCCTCCACTTT. Translating it yields CASSYSVGQGVGSPLHF.

This chain connects TRBV25-1 to TRBJ2-5; a weak D match, TRBD1 (6 bases). From germline, CDR1 is MGHDK and CDR2 SYGVNS. The CDR3 length is 14 residues. The V gene lost 0 bases and the J gene lost 4 bases, with 9 bases spanning the gap. The CDR3 sequence: CASSEYGTTETQYF. Here the CDR3 DNA reads TGTGCCAGCAGTGAATACGGGACAACAGAGACCCAGTACTTC.

This clonotype occurred a few times. This rearrangement joins TRBV3-1 to TRBJ1-2; D call uncertain. With 5 bases removed from V and 6 bases from J, the gap between germline ends came to 7 bases. Germline V gene data show CDR1 as LGHDT and CDR2 as YNNKEL (reference sequence). This CDR3 contains 11 residues. The CDR3 bases are TGTGCCAGCAGCGCAGGAAATGGCTACACCTTC. Protein product: CASSAGNGYTF.

This clonotype was detected ten times or more. Because the CDR3's place on the DNA is in doubt, the DNA is left out and the CDR3 is given as listed by TCRdb. The rearrangement links TRBV28 to TRBJ1-6. The CDR3 spans 15 residues, counting both ends. Germline V CDR1 and CDR2: MDHEN, SYDVKM. This chain's CDR3 is CASSSSVNYNSPLHF.

The chain joins TRBV4-3 to TRBJ2-1; the D is unclear. The length of the CDR3 is 15 residues. Germline V gene lookup returns CDR1 LGHNA and CDR2 YSLEER. V was cut by 2 bases and J by 2 bases, with 10 bases left in between. The CDR3 coding sequence is TGCGCCAGCAGCCAACGCCTAGGAGCCTACAATGAGCAGTTCTTC. Translation gives CASSQRLGAYNEQFF.

This clonotype turned up a few times. The chain joins TRBV7-2 to TRBJ1-2; D possibly corresponds to TRBD1 (6 bases). Germline V lookup: CDR1 SGHTA, CDR2 FQGNSA. The germline V and J ends were trimmed by 3 bases and 0 bases, with 8 bases remaining between them. The CDR3 is 14 residues long. The CDR3 is CASSFAGANYGYTF. The CDR3 DNA reads TGTGCCAGCAGCTTTGCAGGGGCTAACTATGGCTACACCTTC.

CDR3 sequence reads: CASSITGLAGVSRYEQYF. The CDR3 coding sequence is TGTGCCAGCAGCATTACCGGACTAGCGGGGGTTTCAAGGTACGAGCAGTACTTC. J is TRBJ2-7 and V is TRBV11-2; 13 bases map to TRBD2. The CDR3 contains 18 residues. In germline, CDR1 is SGHAT, CDR2 FQNNGV. Trimming cost V 5 bases and J 4 bases; bases outside gene matches: 14. Drawing the rest from reference TRBV11-2 and TRBJ2-7, the complete variable domain is EAGVAQSPRYKIIEKRQSVAFWCNPISGHATLYWYQQILGQGPKLLIQFQNNGVVDDSQLPKDRFSAERLKGVDSTLKIQPAKLEDSAVYLCASSITGLAGVSRYEQYFGPGTRLTVT.

The rearrangement uses TRBV21-1 and TRBJ2-3; the D call of TRBD1 is as the table states it, not checked on the DNA. TRBV21-1 is given as a pseudogene. The length of the CDR3 is 16 residues. CDR3 in amino acids: CASSKVRQGRTDTQYF. The CDR3 DNA reads as TGTGCCAGCAGCAAAGTACGACAGGGGAGGACAGATACGCAGTATTTT.

This chain uses TRBV28 with TRBJ2-1, with D perhaps TRBD1 (5 bases). The CDR3 is 17 amino acids. V shed 6 bases and J shed 1 base, with 19 bases lying between them. CDR1 is MDHEN, CDR2 SYDVKM, per germline. CDR3 nucleotide sequence: TGTGCCAGCAGCCAGAAATTCCGACAGAGATCCTACAATGAGCAGTTCTTC. It codes for CASSQKFRQRSYNEQFF.

The gene calls are TRBV2 and TRBJ1-1, with D possibly being TRBD1 (5 bases). CDR3 size: 17 residues. Germline CDR1 SNHLY, CDR2 FYNNEI. V was clipped by 3 bases and J by 3 bases, with 20 bases between them. The CDR3 is CASSDLSFGGRDTEAFF. The CDR3 coding sequence is TGTGCCAGCAGTGATCTAAGCTTCGGGGGTCGGGACACTGAAGCTTTCTTT.

This clonotype came up a few times. The chain links TRBV25-1 to TRBJ1-5; no definite D call. V lost 4 bases to trimming and J lost 7 bases, with 8 bases between them. This CDR3 region has 12 residues. Per germline, CDR1 MGHDK and CDR2 SYGVNS. CDR3 sequence (DNA): TGTGCCAGCAGTGGGGTAGGACAGCCCCAGCATTTT. It encodes CASSGVGQPQHF.

The rearrangement joins TRBV28 to TRBJ1-5, with D uncertain. The CDR3 totals 13 residues. Trimming removed 3 bases at V and 7 bases at J, with 10 bases between. The germline CDR1 and CDR2 sequences are MDHEN and SYDVKM. The chain's CDR3 is CASSFQDGQPQHF. CDR3 bases: TGTGCCAGCAGTTTTCAGGACGGGCAGCCCCAGCATTTT.

The table lists this clonotype with a count of one. The rearrangement joins TRBV29-1 to TRBJ1-2; maybe TRBD1 (5 bases). CDR1 and CDR2 from the germline V gene are SQVTM and ANQGSEA. Trimming cost V 3 bases and J 5 bases, with 10 bases left between them. The length of the CDR3 is 12 residues. CDR3 protein: CSVDSGVYGYTF. The DNA for the CDR3 is TGCAGCGTTGATTCGGGGGTTTATGGCTACACCTTC.

The chain is built from TRBV6-1 and TRBJ2-3; D not certain. Germline V gives CDR1 MNHNS, CDR2 SASEGT. The CDR3 spans 11 residues. Trimming cost V 1 base and J 9 bases, with 5 bases left between them. The CDR3 protein is CASSEVRTQYF. CDR3 sequence (DNA): TGTGCCAGCAGTGAAGTTAGGACGCAGTATTTT.

The gene calls are TRBV18 and TRBJ2-1; possibly TRBD1 for D (6 bases). Germline assignment: CDR1 KGHSH and CDR2 LQKENI. CDR3 length: 12 residues. Between the trimmed V and J ends, which lost 6 bases and 10 bases, there was a span of 13 bases. The CDR3 sequence is CASSITTGEQFF. The CDR3 DNA follows: TGTGCCAGCTCTATCACCACAGGGGAGCAGTTCTTC.

This clonotype was observed a handful of times. The chain links TRBV7-2 to TRBJ2-7, with 10 positions matching TRBD2. In germline, CDR1 is SGHTA, CDR2 FQGNSA. This CDR3 has 17 residues. Losses at the gene ends were 1 base for V and 0 bases for J; bases not matched to a gene: 6. The CDR3 spells CASSLGGASGSSYEQYF. The CDR3, as DNA: TGTGCCAGCAGCTTAGGGGGGGCTAGCGGGAGCTCCTACGAGCAGTACTTC. The full variable domain, in which reference TRBV7-2 and TRBJ2-7 provide the parts outside the CDR3, is GAGVSQSPSNKVTEKGKDVELRCDPISGHTALYWYRQSLGQGLEFLIYFQGNSAPDKSGLPSDRFSAERTGGSVSTLTIQRTQQEDSAVYLCASSLGGASGSSYEQYFGPGTRLTVT.